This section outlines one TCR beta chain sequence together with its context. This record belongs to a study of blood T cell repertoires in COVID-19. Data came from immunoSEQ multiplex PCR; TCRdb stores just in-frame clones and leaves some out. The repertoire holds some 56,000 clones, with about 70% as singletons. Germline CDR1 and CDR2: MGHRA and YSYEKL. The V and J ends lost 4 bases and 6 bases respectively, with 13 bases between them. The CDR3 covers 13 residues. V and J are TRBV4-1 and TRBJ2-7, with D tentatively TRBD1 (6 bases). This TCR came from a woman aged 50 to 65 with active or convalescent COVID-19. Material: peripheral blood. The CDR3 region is CASSLNYRAEQYF. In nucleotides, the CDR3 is TGCGCCAGCAGCCTTAACTACAGGGCCGAGCAGTACTTC.